The entry below gives a single T cell receptor beta chain sequence along with its context. Its matching antigen is unknown. Method: immunoSEQ multiplex PCR; TCRdb's copy keeps in-frame clones and lacks some. The sample has roughly 28,000 clones; around 86% are singletons. The data derive from a study of stem cell transplantation in POMP-related autoinflammatory disease. PRAID featured prominent immunodeficiency. V gave up 6 bases and J gave up 2 bases, with 8 bases separating them. The germline V gene encodes CDR1 DFQATT and CDR2 SNEGSKA (reference sequence). The CDR3 spans 11 residues. Whole-study results and caveats: In patients with PRAID, every analyzed T-cell subset tended to show lower diversity and higher clonality.

The TCR originated in a human donor with POMP-related autoinflammation and immune dysregulation (PRAID). The sample was CD4+ T cells from PBMCs, taken before stem cell transplantation. V gene TRBV20-1 combines with J gene TRBJ2-7; D is perhaps TRBD1 (6 bases). CDR3 amino acids: CSAGTTYEQYF. Here the CDR3 DNA reads TGCAGTGCCGGGACAACCTACGAGCAGTACTTC.